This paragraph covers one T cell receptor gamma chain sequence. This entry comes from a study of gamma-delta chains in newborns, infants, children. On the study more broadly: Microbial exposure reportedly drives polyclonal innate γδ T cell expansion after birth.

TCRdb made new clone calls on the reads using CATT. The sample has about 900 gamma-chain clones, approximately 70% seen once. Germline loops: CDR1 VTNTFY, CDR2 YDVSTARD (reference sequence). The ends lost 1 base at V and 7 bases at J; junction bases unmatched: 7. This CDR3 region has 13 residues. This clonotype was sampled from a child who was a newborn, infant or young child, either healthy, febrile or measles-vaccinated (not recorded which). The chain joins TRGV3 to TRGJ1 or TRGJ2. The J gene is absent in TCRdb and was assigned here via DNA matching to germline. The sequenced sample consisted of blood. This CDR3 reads CATWDSGGYKKLF. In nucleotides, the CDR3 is TGTGCCACCTGGGACAGCGGGGGGTATAAGAAACTCTTT.